The present entry profiles one T cell receptor (beta chain) with its context. It has no known antigen specificity. Base qualities are not recorded, but no much larger clone differs from it by a single base. The data originate from a study of cytomegalovirus exposure and HLA in healthy donors listed by TCRdb under 2017. About the full investigation: An earlier analysis of approximately 600 of the donors reported about 250 Gb of sequence data and roughly 110 million unique TCR beta sequences from 150 million to 200 million T cells. An early release that covered roughly 600 HLA-typed donors contained about 300 gigabases of sequencing data and about 84 million unique TCR sequences. Among the approximately 430 genotyped donors, around 79% belonged to the genetic ancestry cluster associated with self-reported Caucasian donors. The study was designed to test whether signatures of past pathogen exposure could be identified by cataloging public T cell receptors. Using immunosequencing, the study profiled T cell repertoires from 640 or so subjects and related those repertoires to cytomegalovirus serostatus. Besides the first cohort of under 700 subjects, a separate validation cohort made up of some 110 different subjects was used. To predict cytomegalovirus infection status, the study combined high-throughput TCR immunosequencing, statistical association of individual TCRs with disease status, and machine learning. A later analysis re-examined previously published TCR beta repertoires from more than 550 donors and added high-resolution HLA genotyping to investigate patterns of TCR occurrence. Rather than drawing on any new phenotypic data, the later analysis identified candidate immune exposures from TCR beta sequences and the way those sequences occurred across donors. In an earlier analysis of more than 550 of the donors, high-throughput TCR beta sequencing was used to judge whether each TCR beta V gene segment behaved as functional or pseudogenic. Alongside the repertoire data, information on donor age, sex, ethnicity and CMV serostatus was compiled. A later genetic analysis took genome-wide SNP genotypes for about 55% of the roughly 700 donors and used that subset as a discovery cohort. All discovery cohort repertoires had been generated on a single sequencing platform. HLA typing included class I and class II loci at four-digit resolution. Typing coverage varied by locus: about 620-630 donors for A, B, C, DRB1 and DQB1; approximately 520 for DQA1; more than 600 for DPA1; fewer than 480 for DPB1. Roughly 5 DR-DQ haplotypes were handled as single units for association and clustering because linkage in the cohort was strong. Across some 400 genotyped donors of the cohort, an average of roughly 230,000 unique TCR beta nucleotide sequences per donor were sequenced, and approximately 17% of those sequences were non-productive. Broad study findings and their caveats: Across donors, most TCR sequences were observed very rarely, whereas some public TCRs were present in many individuals. Correlated functional status among segregating V segments might reflect linkage disequilibrium, but an unknown experimental factor could not be ruled out. In a later genetic analysis, fewer N-insertions in productive TCRs were reported among donors in an Asian-associated ancestry cluster than the roughly 700-donor mean. For the cohort, immune exposure information was limited to CMV serostatus. In the study, some 160 TCR beta chains were listed as associated with cytomegalovirus. Specific HLA alleles were associated with 15,000 to 20,000 TCR beta sequences at a false discovery rate of 0.05 in a later analysis. A further reported finding was that TCR beta sequences accurately predicted the HLA-A and HLA-B alleles for most subjects in the first cohort. A group of highly shared sequence variants was considered likely to be a technical artifact of the sequencing pipeline. In a later analysis, several top co-occurrence clusters were reported to appear linked to parvovirus B19, influenza, CMV and Epstein-Barr virus. In a later analysis, HLA-associated TCR beta chains were found to be more clonally expanded and to have lower generation probabilities than equally common non-associated chains. In a later analysis, most CMV-associated TCR beta chains were found to appear HLA-restricted, with HLA associations seemingly driven largely by CMV exposure. A later genetic analysis associated a missense DCLRE1C variant with V-gene and J-gene trimming of TCR beta chains, and an independent cohort replicated the association. The authors suggested that the approach could potentially be extended to other disease states and immunological phenotypes. The classifier was reported to diagnose cytomegalovirus status with high specificity and sensitivity in both the original cohort and the validation cohort. Roughly uniform sequencing depth across donors was assumed in presence/absence analyses, although this assumption may not hold. Broadly in line with IMGT annotations, most TCR beta V segments showed up in productive rearrangements about 87% or about 30% of the time in an earlier analysis of approximately 600 of the donors. Because the 87-base-pair reads could not distinguish some IMGT-functional V segments, including TRBV6-2 and TRBV6-3, those segments were excluded. In this cohort, only TCR beta chains were sequenced, and detectable features were limited by the absence of alpha or paired-chain data. The earlier analysis of approximately 560 of the donors excluded fewer than 20 rarely observed V segments, including chromosome 9 orphons, because counts were too low. Strong co-occurrence of HLA alleles, especially DR and DQ, made assigning TCR associations to individual alleles difficult. Because HLA typing was unavailable for some donors at each locus, only the typed subset was used in association tests. A later analysis found that TCR association rates varied across HLA loci, with DRB1 alleles showing the most associated TCRs and HLA-C alleles the fewest. Three of the identified cytomegalovirus-associated TCR beta chains were confirmed in vitro to be specific for cytomegalovirus antigens.

Libraries came from the immunoSEQ multiplex PCR assay. For the multiplex PCR, a mixture combining 60 forward primers for TCR Vbeta segments and 13 reverse primers for TCR Jbeta segments was used. The CDR3 region of rearranged TCR beta genes was amplified from genomic DNA with a multiplex PCR assay. On the Illumina HiSeq System, the amplified TCR beta libraries were sequenced as 87-base-pair reads. The paper's processing steps were these. In a later analysis, some 80 million unique TCR beta chains were counted across the approximately 670 repertoires, and roughly 9.9 million of these chains were shared by at least two donors. Raw reads were error-corrected and collapsed into unique sequences with a nearest-neighbor algorithm that merged closely related sequences to remove PCR and sequencing errors. To assign V, D and J gene segments, CDR3 sequences were aligned to IMGT reference sequences. For a sequence to be retained, at least a six-nucleotide match to both a V gene segment and a J gene segment was required. Rearrangements were called productive when the CDR3 lacked stop codons and stayed in frame with V and J; all others were non-productive. Following IMGT convention, CDR3 was defined as the stretch from the second conserved V-encoded cysteine to the conserved J-encoded phenylalanine. In an earlier analysis of just under 600 of the donors, sequences lacking an unambiguous match to a single V gene segment were excluded. In an earlier analysis of 500 to 750 of the donors, V segments were called functional above 56.7% productive rearrangements and were called segregating when the between-donor standard deviation exceeded 5%. A statistical classification framework was built for diagnosing cytomegalovirus status from the catalog of TCR beta chain sequences. A later analysis assigned V and J genes by comparing TCR nucleotide sequences with IMGT/GENE-DB human TR gene sequences. In a later analysis, CDR3 sequences and most-parsimonious VDJ recombination scenarios were assigned using the TCRdist pipeline. A later analysis defined each TCR beta chain by its CDR3 amino acid sequence plus V-gene family, and excluded reads lacking a unique V-gene family. In a later analysis, around 600 highly shared, low-generation-probability nucleotide sequences were removed to address suspected cross-contamination and a sequencing artifact. In a later analysis, a clonal expansion index for each public chain was calculated from normalized within-repertoire ranks of inferred template counts. In a later analysis, generation probabilities were computed using a VDJ recombination model fitted to out-of-frame rearrangements, and the results were checked against IGoR. In a later analysis, hypergeometric tests were used to score TCR-TCR, TCR-HLA and TCR-CMV co-occurrence, with a repertoire-size bias correction applied to TCR pairs. A later analysis estimated false discovery rates by permuting HLA or CMV assignments 20 times. A later analysis grouped co-occurring TCRs with DBSCAN, adding TCRdist sequence similarity when clustering within HLA-allele-positive subsets. Repertoires with fewer than 30,000 or more than 120,000 public chains, plus five repertoires with anomalous nucleotide sharing, were excluded from co-occurrence clustering. TCRdb took this table from immuneACCESS and kept in-frame rearrangements with V and J called. Such tables lack part of the clones; where checked against another copy, unresolved V genes explain under half of the gap, and the rest is unexplained. V and J calls and clone size are those listed in that table; D and trimming were worked out from the DNA. For this sample the table gives about 230,000 clones, of which about 84% were detected only once. The ten largest clones represent over 1% of the sample.

Spanning cysteine to phenylalanine, the CDR3 consists of 16 amino acids. Only the CDR3 DNA stays, 48 bases, in frame from base 1. For this chain, trimming is 6 bases at the V end and 2 bases at the J end, and the number of junction bases without a gene match is 12. The germline V gene sets CDR1 to SNHLY and CDR2 to FYNNEI. In total, around 600 healthy bone marrow donors made up the cohort. All cohort members were sampled while nominally healthy, although unrecorded immune exposures were likely present. CMV serostatus was positive for about 300 and negative for about 55% of the roughly 670 cohort members, and was not recorded for this donor. Every donor gave a peripheral blood sample, and the peripheral blood mononuclear cells from that sample were used for TCR beta sequencing. Genomic DNA extraction from the blood cell samples was performed with the Qiagen DNeasy Blood Extraction Kit.

The source of this sequence is a human donor in good health. The sequenced sample was PBMCs. The rearrangement joined TRBV2 to TRBJ2-5, and 7 junctional nucleotides match TRBD2. The sequenced DNA is TGTGCCAGCAGCCCTAAAACTAGCGAACCTCAAGAGACCCAGTACTTC. This gives the protein CASSPKTSEPQETQYF.